This TCR beta chain was recovered during a study of blood T cell repertoires in COVID-19. About the study: The samples span acute and convalescent COVID-19 from the United States, Italy and Spain. In each case, the material was cDNA or gDNA derived from T cells, B-cell-depleted T cells, or PBMCs.

Seattle patients were enrolled while actively infected and followed longitudinally. Original methodology: How many nucleated cells were present was estimated from reference gene primer amplification. The repertoire was sequenced with immunoSEQ multiplex PCR; TCRdb's copy has only in-frame clones and lacks some. D and trimming come from the DNA, and the V and J calls and clone size come from that table. The sample contains fewer than 450,000 clones, about 90% of which appear only once. The sequenced sample was peripheral blood. The receptor comes from a woman aged 45-59 years with COVID-19, enrolled during active disease.

This chain's CDR3 is CASSWTGKETQYF. Here the CDR3 DNA reads TGTGCCAGTAGTTGGACAGGGAAAGAGACCCAGTACTTC. The V gene is TRBV19, the J gene TRBJ2-5; 8 nucleotides align to TRBD1. The CDR3 contains 13 residues. Germline CDR1 LNHDA, CDR2 SQIVND (reference sequence). V lost 5 bases to trimming and J lost 3 bases; unmatched junction nucleotides: 2.